This TCR beta chain was observed in a study of CD8 T cells in ankylosing spondylitis (dated by TCRdb to the late 2010s). In the study overall: The study profiled T cell receptor beta repertoires in healthy donors and ankylosing spondylitis patients to find disease-linked TCR variants. The whole study cohort included 108 healthy donors and 20 to 30 ankylosing spondylitis patients. Peripheral blood was sampled, and synovial fluid was also collected from ankylosing spondylitis patients. The study at large found these results: The disease-linked clones were reported to be significantly enriched in matched synovial fluid samples from ankylosing spondylitis patients. The disease-linked clones showed a CD8+ phenotype and occurred at relatively low frequencies in peripheral blood. Some motif variants had previously been reported in the synovial fluid and blood of reactive arthritis patients, which suggests shared mechanisms of disease initiation. A TCR beta motif made up of several highly homologous amino acid variants appeared to be characteristic of blood from ankylosing spondylitis patients.

About this clonotype itself: There is no known antigen for this receptor. No base-level quality is on record; no much larger clone is a single base apart.

Sequenced on an Illumina HiSeq 2500. Quantitative 5'-RACE with molecular barcodes was the method used to prepare the TCR beta libraries. The authors' analysis ran thus. Disease-linked TCR variants were identified with a new computational method built on a probabilistic model of VDJ rearrangement. The public reads were reanalyzed by TCRdb: fastp trimming at Q25, MiXCR alignment, in-frame beta chains only. Rows matching on CDR3 protein sequence are summarized as one entry with the most common DNA and genes. The V and J calls, along with clone size, are taken from TCRdb and not from the paper's own processing. The sample contains 250,000 to 400,000 distinct CDR3 sequences, approximately 10% of them found a single time. About a tenth of the sample lies in the top ten. Taken from the germline V gene, the CDR1 and CDR2 loops are SGHRS and YFSETQ. The CDR3 sequence holds 15 residues, the cysteine and phenylalanine included. Just the 45-base CDR3 DNA is kept, in frame starting at base 1. Deletion took 4 bases off V and 7 bases off J, with a span of 18 bases between the germline ends.

The sequenced sample consisted of blood, either unsorted or a sorted T cell fraction (not recorded which). This clonotype was obtained from a female donor with ankylosing spondylitis or in good health (not recorded which). The chain employs TRBV5-1 and TRBJ2-1; TRBD2 is possibly the D segment (5 matching bases). The encoded CDR3 is CASSAKPDYSNEQFF. Here is the DNA: TGCGCCAGCAGCGCGAAACCAGACTACTCAAATGAGCAGTTCTTC.